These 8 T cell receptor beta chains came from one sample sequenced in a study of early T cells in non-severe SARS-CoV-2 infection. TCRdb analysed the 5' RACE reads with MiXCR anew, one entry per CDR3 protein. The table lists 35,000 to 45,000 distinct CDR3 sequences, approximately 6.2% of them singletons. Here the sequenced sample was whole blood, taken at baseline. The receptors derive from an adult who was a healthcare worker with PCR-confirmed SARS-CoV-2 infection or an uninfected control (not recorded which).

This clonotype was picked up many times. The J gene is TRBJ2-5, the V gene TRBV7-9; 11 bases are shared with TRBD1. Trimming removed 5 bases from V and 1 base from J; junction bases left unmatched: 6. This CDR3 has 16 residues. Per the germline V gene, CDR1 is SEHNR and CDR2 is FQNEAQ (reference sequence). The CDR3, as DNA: TGTGCCAGCAGCACCCGGACAGGGGGCTTCCAAGAGACCCAGTACTTC. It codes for CASSTRTGGFQETQYF.

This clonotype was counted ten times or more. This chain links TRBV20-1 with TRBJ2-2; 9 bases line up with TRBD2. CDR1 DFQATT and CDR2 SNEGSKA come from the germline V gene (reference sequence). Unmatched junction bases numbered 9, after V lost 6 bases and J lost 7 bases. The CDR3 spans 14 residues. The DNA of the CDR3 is TGCAGTGCCAAGCCAGCGGGGGGCATCGGGGAGCTGTTTTTT. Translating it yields CSAKPAGGIGELFF.

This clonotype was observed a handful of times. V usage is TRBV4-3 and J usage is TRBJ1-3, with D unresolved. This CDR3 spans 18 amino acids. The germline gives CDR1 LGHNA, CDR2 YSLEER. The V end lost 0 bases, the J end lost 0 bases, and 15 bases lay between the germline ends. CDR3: CASSQENPTLNSGNTIYF. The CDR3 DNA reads TGCGCCAGCAGCCAAGAAAACCCCACCCTTAACTCTGGAAACACCATATATTTT.

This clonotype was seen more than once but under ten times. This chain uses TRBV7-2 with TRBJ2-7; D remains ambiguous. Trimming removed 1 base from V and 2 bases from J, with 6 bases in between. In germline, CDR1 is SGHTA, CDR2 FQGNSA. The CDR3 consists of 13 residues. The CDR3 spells CASSLGTPYEQYF. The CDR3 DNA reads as TGTGCCAGCAGCTTAGGGACCCCCTACGAGCAGTACTTC.

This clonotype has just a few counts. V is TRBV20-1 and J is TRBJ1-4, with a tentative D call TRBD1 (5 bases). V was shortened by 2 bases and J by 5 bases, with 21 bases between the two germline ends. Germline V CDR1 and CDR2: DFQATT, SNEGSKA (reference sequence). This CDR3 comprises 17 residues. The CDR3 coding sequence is TGCAGTGCTAGACCCTGGCCAGGGCGAATTGAAAATGAAAAACTGTTTTTT. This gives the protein CSARPWPGRIENEKLFF.

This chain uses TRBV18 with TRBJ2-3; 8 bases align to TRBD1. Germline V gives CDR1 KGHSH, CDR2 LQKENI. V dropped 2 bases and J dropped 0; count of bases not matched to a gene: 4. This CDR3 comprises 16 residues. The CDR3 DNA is TGTGCCAGCTCACCAAGGACAGGGTGGAGCACAGATACGCAGTATTTT. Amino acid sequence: CASSPRTGWSTDTQYF.

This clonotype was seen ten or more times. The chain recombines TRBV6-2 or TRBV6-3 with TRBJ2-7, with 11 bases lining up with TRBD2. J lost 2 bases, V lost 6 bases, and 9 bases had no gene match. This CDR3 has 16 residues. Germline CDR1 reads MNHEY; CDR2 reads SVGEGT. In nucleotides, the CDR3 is TGTGCCAGCAGGCCTGCTAGCGGGGGGCCCACCTACGAGCAGTACTTC. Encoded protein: CASRPASGGPTYEQYF.

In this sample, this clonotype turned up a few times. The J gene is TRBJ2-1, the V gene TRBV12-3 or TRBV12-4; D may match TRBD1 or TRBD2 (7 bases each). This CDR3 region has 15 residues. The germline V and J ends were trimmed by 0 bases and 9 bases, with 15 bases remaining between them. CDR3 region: CASSLARSRGGEQFF. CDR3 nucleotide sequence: TGTGCCAGCAGTTTAGCGCGTTCCAGGGGGGGTGAGCAGTTCTTC.